This entry lists 27 T cell receptor beta chains sequenced from one sample in a study of beta chain features in type 1 diabetes. Every bit of the isolated RNA underwent reverse transcription, so sequencing read expressed TCRB transcripts. Using immunoSEQ multiplex PCR, the repertoire was profiled, and TCRdb retains in-frame clones only, with some absent. Among around 150,000 clones listed, approximately 8.1% were seen once. Sample: central memory CD4+ T cells from blood. The receptor set was obtained from a man younger than 35 in good health.

J is TRBJ1-2 and V is TRBV7-9; D perhaps matches TRBD1 (6 bases). CDR3 length equals 12 residues. Germline CDR1 SEHNR, CDR2 FQNEAQ (reference sequence). The V and J ends lost 5 bases and 7 bases respectively, with 11 bases between them. The DNA of the CDR3 is TGTGCCAGCAGCGAGGGGGGGCTTGGCTACACCTTC. Its translation: CASSEGGLGYTF.

This clone has just a few counts. The chain is built from TRBV19 and TRBJ2-3, with D unresolved. V lost 4 bases to trimming and J lost 2 bases, with 4 bases between them. The germline V gene has CDR1 LNHDA and CDR2 SQIVND (reference sequence). This CDR3 comprises 12 residues. The CDR3 bases are TGTGCCAGTAGTACTTACACAGATACGCAGTATTTT. Translation: CASSTYTDTQYF.

By frequency in the sample, this clone is medium-sized. The chain has TRBV30 and TRBJ1-4; D may be TRBD1 (6 bases). CDR1 GTSNPN and CDR2 SVGIG come from the germline V gene (reference sequence). Trimming removed 2 bases from V and 5 bases from J, with 12 bases in between. This CDR3 is built from 14 residues. The CDR3 DNA is TGTGCCTGGAGTAGGTGGACAGACAATGAAAAACTGTTTTTT. It codes for CAWSRWTDNEKLFF.

The rearrangement joins TRBV11-2 to TRBJ2-3; tentatively, D is TRBD1 (5 bases). This CDR3 region has 14 residues. Germline lookup yields CDR1 SGHAT and CDR2 FQNNGV. The V end lost 1 base, the J end lost 5 bases, and 10 bases lay between the germline ends. As DNA, the CDR3 is TGTGCCAGCAGCTTAGGGTCAACAGGAGATACGCAGTATTTT. It translates to CASSLGSTGDTQYF. The full variable domain, with the rest looked up from reference TRBV11-2 and TRBJ2-3, is EAGVAQSPRYKIIEKRQSVAFWCNPISGHATLYWYQQILGQGPKLLIQFQNNGVVDDSQLPKDRFSAERLKGVDSTLKIQPAKLEDSAVYLCASSLGSTGDTQYFGPGTRLTVL.

This rearrangement joins TRBV7-2 to TRBJ2-7, with unresolved D. The CDR3 consists of 14 residues. From germline, CDR1 is SGHTA and CDR2 FQGNSA. Trimming left V 5 bases short and J 2 bases short, with 13 bases between. CDR3 sequence reads: CASSQSRRTYEQYF. Here the CDR3 DNA reads TGTGCCAGCAGCCAGTCACGCAGGACCTACGAGCAGTACTTC.

CDR3: CASSQEGQGLWGYTF. The CDR3 DNA reads as TGTGCCAGCAGCCAAGAGGGCCAGGGCCTTTGGGGCTACACCTTC. The chain has TRBV4-2 and TRBJ1-2; a possible D gene is TRBD1 (5 bases). Between the trimmed V and J ends, which lost 0 bases and 8 bases, there was a span of 16 bases. Per the germline V gene, CDR1 is LGHNA and CDR2 is YNFKEQ. This CDR3 is built from 15 residues.

The sample holds a few counts of this clone. This sequence joins TRBV2 and TRBJ1-2; D is ambiguous. Germline values: CDR1 SNHLY, CDR2 FYNNEI. This CDR3 spans 14 amino acids. Trimming removed 2 bases from V and 0 bases from J, with 7 bases in between. The DNA of the CDR3 is TGTGCCAGCAGTGAAATCGAGTCTAACTATGGCTACACCTTC. Translation gives CASSEIESNYGYTF. The variable domain in full, completed from reference TRBV2 and TRBJ1-2, reads EPEVTQTPSHQVTQMGQEVILRCVPISNHLYFYWYRQILGQKVEFLVSFYNNEISEKSEIFDDQFSVERPDGSNFTLKIRSTKLEDSAMYFCASSEIESNYGYTFGSGTRLTVV.

V and J are TRBV19 and TRBJ2-7; tentative D call: TRBD1 (6 bases). The V gene lost 5 bases and the J gene lost 5 bases, with 19 bases spanning the gap. Germline CDR1 LNHDA, CDR2 SQIVND (reference sequence). The CDR3 extends over 15 amino acids. CDR3 in amino acids: CASSLQGHLRHEQYF. In DNA, the CDR3 is TGTGCCAGTAGTCTCCAGGGACACCTAAGGCACGAGCAGTACTTC.

This clone was detected only a few times. V gene TRBV7-2 combines with J gene TRBJ1-2; D is uncertain. The V gene lost 1 base and the J gene lost 5 bases, with 11 bases spanning the gap. This CDR3 is 14 amino acids long. Germline CDR1 and CDR2: SGHTA and FQGNSA. Here the CDR3 DNA reads TGTGCCAGCAGCTTAGACGTCCTAGTGTATGGCTACACCTTC. Translated, it gives CASSLDVLVYGYTF. Filled out from reference TRBV7-2 and TRBJ1-2, the complete variable domain reads GAGVSQSPSNKVTEKGKDVELRCDPISGHTALYWYRQSLGQGLEFLIYFQGNSAPDKSGLPSDRFSAERTGGSVSTLTIQRTQQEDSAVYLCASSLDVLVYGYTFGSGTRLTVV.

The J gene is TRBJ2-7, the V gene TRBV28; D is possibly TRBD1 (6 bases). This CDR3 is 12 amino acids long. Germline values: CDR1 MDHEN, CDR2 SYDVKM. The V and J ends lost 5 bases and 3 bases respectively, with 8 bases between them. Written as DNA, the CDR3 is TGTGCCAGCAGTCAGGGGAACTACGAGCAGTACTTC. Translation gives CASSQGNYEQYF.

In its sample, this clone was seen a few times. This chain connects TRBV5-8 to TRBJ2-5; 9 nucleotides align to TRBD1. The CDR3 spans 15 residues. V shed 4 bases, J shed 5 bases, and the junction held 9 bases outside the gene matches. Per the germline V gene, CDR1 is SGHTS and CDR2 is YDEGEE. The CDR3 bases are TGTGCCAGCAGCACATGGGACAGGGATCGCGAGACCCAGTACTTC. This gives the protein CASSTWDRDRETQYF.

This clone was detected many times. The chain couples TRBV7-9 to TRBJ2-7; D is perhaps TRBD1 (6 bases). Germline values: CDR1 SEHNR, CDR2 FQNEAQ (reference sequence). The CDR3 spans 16 residues. Trimming took 0 bases from V and 0 from J, leaving 12 bases between them. The CDR3 loop reads CASSLAPGHSSYEQYF. In nucleotides, the CDR3 is TGTGCCAGCAGCTTAGCACCGGGACATAGCTCCTACGAGCAGTACTTC.

V and J are TRBV5-4 and TRBJ2-5, with 10 bases lining up with TRBD2. The junction had 10 bases not matched to a gene; V was cut back by 4 bases and J by 7 bases. Germline CDR1 reads SGHNT; CDR2 reads YYREEE (reference sequence). This CDR3 has 15 residues. The DNA of the CDR3 is TGTGCCAGCAGCACAATGAGCGGGGGGGCGCCGACCCAGTACTTC. Protein sequence: CASSTMSGGAPTQYF.

This clone was observed a handful of times. The chain has TRBV6-1 and TRBJ1-5, with 8 positions matching TRBD1. V shed 4 bases, J shed 7 bases, and the junction held 9 bases outside the gene matches. CDR1 MNHNS and CDR2 SASEGT come from the germline V gene. CDR3 length: 15 amino acids. The CDR3 protein is CASSVPTGVRQPQHF. The CDR3 nucleotides are TGTGCCAGCAGTGTTCCGACAGGGGTACGGCAGCCCCAGCATTTT.

This clone was seen ten or more times. The rearrangement joins TRBV5-1 to TRBJ2-1, with D unresolved. CDR1 SGHRS and CDR2 YFSETQ come from the germline V gene. CDR3 length equals 12 residues. The germline V and J ends were trimmed by 1 base and 7 bases, with 6 bases remaining between them. For the CDR3, the DNA is TGCGCCAGCAGCTTGCAAGCAAATGAGCAGTTCTTC. Translated, it gives CASSLQANEQFF.

The table lists this clone with a few counts. This chain connects TRBV7-2 to TRBJ2-7; TRBD2 might be the D (5 bases). The V and J ends lost 7 bases and 0 bases respectively, with 13 bases between them. In germline, CDR1 is SGHTA, CDR2 FQGNSA. This CDR3 region has 14 residues. The CDR3 bases are TGTGCCAGCATGAGGGCTCCAAGCTCCTACGAGCAGTACTTC. Protein: CASMRAPSSYEQYF.

This chain connects TRBV5-4 to TRBJ2-7, with 11 nucleotides matching TRBD2. Germline V gives CDR1 SGHNT, CDR2 YYREEE (reference sequence). After removal of 3 bases from V and 1 base from J, the junction contained 6 bases not matched to a gene. The CDR3 runs 16 residues. In DNA form, the CDR3 reads TGTGCCAGCAGCTCGGGCGGGACTAGCGGATCCTACGAGCAGTACTTC. Protein sequence: CASSSGGTSGSYEQYF.

The V and J genes are TRBV7-2 and TRBJ1-1; no firm D call. The CDR3 sequence is 14 residues long. Trimming left V 2 bases short and J 2 bases short, with 9 bases between. CDR1 and CDR2 (germline): SGHTA, FQGNSA. CDR3 sequence reads: CASSLLTGNTEAFF. Here the CDR3 DNA reads TGTGCCAGCAGCTTATTAACGGGAAACACTGAAGCTTTCTTT.

J is TRBJ2-2 and V is TRBV18; TRBD1 agrees at 9 bases. With V trimmed by 2 bases and J by 6 bases, 4 bases remained unmatched. The germline gives CDR1 KGHSH, CDR2 LQKENI. The CDR3 is made up of 15 amino acids. The CDR3 DNA reads as TGTGCCAGCTCACCAGACAGGGGGAGTGCCGGGGAGCTGTTTTTT. Translating it yields CASSPDRGSAGELFF.

A few counts support this clone. The chain employs TRBV25-1 and TRBJ2-5, with D hard to call. From germline, CDR1 is MGHDK and CDR2 SYGVNS. This CDR3 has 13 amino acids. Trimming removed 4 bases at V and 2 bases at J, with 8 bases between. In DNA form, the CDR3 reads TGTGCCAGCAGTGTCAGCGTTCAAGAGACCCAGTACTTC. Translating gives CASSVSVQETQYF. Drawing the rest from reference TRBV25-1 and TRBJ2-5, the complete variable domain is EADIYQTPRYLVIGTGKKITLECSQTMGHDKMYWYQQDPGMELHLIHYSYGVNSTEKGDLSSESTVSRIRTEHFPLTLESARPSHTSQYLCASSVSVQETQYFGPGTRLLVL.

The table lists this clone with a few counts. This sequence joins TRBV7-7 and TRBJ2-7; the match to TRBD1 covers 7 bases. J lost 2 bases, V lost 5 bases, and 6 bases had no gene match. This CDR3 contains 14 residues. Germline assignment: CDR1 SSHAT and CDR2 FNYEAQ (reference sequence). DNA for the CDR3: TGTGCCAGCAGCCACCGGGACAGTCCCTACGAGCAGTACTTC. Residues: CASSHRDSPYEQYF.

The chain combines TRBV5-4 with TRBJ1-6, with 7 bases lining up with TRBD1. Germline CDR1 SGHNT, CDR2 YYREEE (reference sequence). CDR3 size: 14 residues. V dropped 4 bases and J dropped 12; count of bases not matched to a gene: 10. CDR3 protein: CASSPGQSGRPLHF. The CDR3 DNA reads as TGTGCCAGCAGCCCGGGACAGTCAGGGAGACCCCTCCACTTT.

This clone was seen a few times. The V call is TRBV28, the J call TRBJ1-5, with a weak D call TRBD1 (6 bases). The CDR3 consists of 15 residues. Germline V lookup: CDR1 MDHEN, CDR2 SYDVKM. V gave up 6 bases and J gave up 3 bases, with 15 bases separating them. The CDR3 protein is CASSQTGTYNQPQHF. The CDR3, as DNA: TGTGCCAGCAGCCAAACAGGGACCTACAATCAGCCCCAGCATTTT.

This clone was observed a few times. V is TRBV7-8 and J is TRBJ1-1; 7 bases agree with TRBD1. CDR1 is SGHVS and CDR2 is FQNEAQ in the germline V gene. After removal of 4 bases from V and 3 bases from J, the junction contained 8 bases not matched to a gene. The CDR3 length is 15 residues. The CDR3 loop is CASSSKDRLYTEAFF. The CDR3, as DNA: TGTGCCAGCAGCTCAAAGGACAGGCTGTACACTGAAGCTTTCTTT.

In this sample, this clone turned up a few times. V and J are TRBV2 and TRBJ2-5; 7 positions agree with TRBD2. Germline CDR1 SNHLY, CDR2 FYNNEI. This CDR3 spans 15 amino acids. J gave up 2 bases and V 3 bases, and 6 bases lay outside the gene matches. DNA of the CDR3: TGTGCCAGCAGTGAGGCGGGAGAGGCGCAAGAGACCCAGTACTTC. This gives the protein CASSEAGEAQETQYF.

A few counts support this clone. The chain recombines TRBV7-2 with TRBJ2-5; 7 bases are a match to TRBD1. The J call may be wrong; the DNA end is better matched by TRBJ2-7. The CDR3 is made up of 13 amino acids. Germline CDR1 and CDR2: SGHTA and FQGNSA. DNA for the CDR3: TGTGCCAGCAGATCCGACAGGGTATACGAGCAGTACTTC. This codes for CASRSDRVYEQYF.

This sequence joins TRBV18 and TRBJ1-2; D unresolved. The CDR3 length is 14 residues. Per the germline V gene, CDR1 is KGHSH and CDR2 is LQKENI. V dropped 0 bases and J dropped 4 bases, with 9 bases sitting between them. In DNA form, the CDR3 reads TGTGCCAGCTCACCACCTGGGCCCAGCTATGGCTACACCTTC. Protein product: CASSPPGPSYGYTF.